A selection of T cell receptor beta chains follows, all from one sample in a study of blood T cell repertoires in COVID-19. The method was immunoSEQ multiplex PCR; TCRdb's version includes in-frame clones alone and lacks a portion of them. Of a few hundred thousand clones in the sample, approximately 91% are singletons; the top ten hold more than 1%. The sample consisted of PBMCs or T cells enriched from blood (not recorded which). Receptors were obtained from a human donor in a cohort exposed to, infected with or recovered from COVID-19 (not recorded which). The donor label of this sample is uncertain. Both conserved end residues are part of each CDR3. D genes are given only for firm matches. Size is stated for part of the rows, as once, few or many counts, or as a class when the clone is expanded.

length	size	V	J	D	DNA	CDR3
14	-	TRBV29-1	TRBJ2-7	TRBD1	TGCAGCGCCTCGGGGGACAGGGTCCACTACGAGCAGTACTTC	CSASGDRVHYEQYF
15	-	TRBV4-1	TRBJ2-5	TRBD1	TGCGCCAGCAGCCAAGATGGGGACAGGCAAGAGACCCAGTACTTC	CASSQDGDRQETQYF
15	-	TRBV27	TRBJ2-7	TRBD2	TGTGCCAGCACCTTAAGTGCGGGGGGATCCTACGAGCAGTACTTC	CASTLSAGGSYEQYF
17	-	TRBV18	TRBJ2-1	TRBD2	TGTGCCAGCTCACCACCGGGACTAGCGGGAGTCAACAATGAGCAGTTCTTC	CASSPPGLAGVNNEQFF
16	-	TRBV18	TRBJ2-3	-	TGTGCCAGCTCACCAAGCGGCCTTGCTAGCACAGATACGCAGTATTTT	CASSPSGLASTDTQYF
12	once	TRBV29-1	TRBJ2-1	TRBD1	TGCAGCGTTACGACAGGGGGCCGTGAGCAGTTCTTC	CSVTTGGREQFF
14	-	TRBV11-1	TRBJ2-7	TRBD1	TGTGCCAGCAGCCCCCGGGACAGGGACCACGAGCAGTACTTC	CASSPRDRDHEQYF
12	-	TRBV29-1	TRBJ1-2	TRBD1	TGCAGCGTGTCACAGGGGGACTATGGCTACACCTTC	CSVSQGDYGYTF
14	-	TRBV27	TRBJ2-3	-	TGTGCCAGCAGTACGGACAGATTCACAGATACGCAGTATTTT	CASSTDRFTDTQYF
13	-	TRBV12-3/TRBV12-4	TRBJ1-1	TRBD1	TGTGCCAGCAGTTTCGGACAGGTTTTCGAAGCTTTCTTT	CASSFGQVFEAFF
15	-	TRBV7-9	TRBJ2-6	TRBD2	TGTGCCAGCAGCGCCGGGACTAGCGGGGGCAACGTCCTGACTTTC	CASSAGTSGGNVLTF
16	-	TRBV5-5	TRBJ2-1	TRBD2	TGTGCCAGCAGCTTGTTGCGGGGGGGCCTCTACAATGAGCAGTTCTTC	CASSLLRGGLYNEQFF
15	once	TRBV10-3	TRBJ1-5	-	TGTGCCATCAGTGAGTCTGGCGGTTTCAATCAGCCCCAGCATTTT	CAISESGGFNQPQHF
13	-	TRBV27	TRBJ1-1	-	TGTGCCAGCAGCCCTCGGGGGAACACTGAAGCTTTCTTT	CASSPRGNTEAFF
17	once	TRBV9	TRBJ2-1	TRBD2	TGTGCCAGCAGCGTAGTCGGGGGGGCAAGCTCCTACAATGAGCAGTTCTTC	CASSVVGGASSYNEQFF
14	-	TRBV7-9	TRBJ2-5	-	TGTGCCAGCAGCTTAGTACAGCAGCAAGAGACCCAGTACTTC	CASSLVQQQETQYF
18	-	TRBV2	TRBJ2-4	TRBD2	TGTGCCAGCAGTGAGACTAGCGGGGGCGTTTTAGCCAAAAACATTCAGTACTTC	CASSETSGGVLAKNIQYF
18	-	TRBV7-2	TRBJ2-3	TRBD2	TGTGCCAGCAGCTTAGTGTCCGGGACTAGCGGGGGTACAGATACGCAGTATTTT	CASSLVSGTSGGTDTQYF
15	-	TRBV4-2	TRBJ2-5	TRBD2	TGTGCCAGCAGCCATGGGACTAGCGGACAAGAGACCCAGTACTTC	CASSHGTSGQETQYF
16	-	TRBV19	TRBJ2-5	-	TGTGCCAGTAGTATAGGGAGGAGCGGCTCCTGGGAGACCCAGTACTTC	CASSIGRSGSWETQYF
17	-	TRBV5-1	TRBJ2-7	TRBD1	TGCGCCAGCAGCTTGGCCTTAGGACAGGGGGGCTCCTACGAGCAGTACTTC	CASSLALGQGGSYEQYF
13	-	TRBV2	TRBJ1-5	-	TGTGCCAGCGAAGCCAGGGGCGGGCAGCCCCAGCATTTT	CASEARGGQPQHF